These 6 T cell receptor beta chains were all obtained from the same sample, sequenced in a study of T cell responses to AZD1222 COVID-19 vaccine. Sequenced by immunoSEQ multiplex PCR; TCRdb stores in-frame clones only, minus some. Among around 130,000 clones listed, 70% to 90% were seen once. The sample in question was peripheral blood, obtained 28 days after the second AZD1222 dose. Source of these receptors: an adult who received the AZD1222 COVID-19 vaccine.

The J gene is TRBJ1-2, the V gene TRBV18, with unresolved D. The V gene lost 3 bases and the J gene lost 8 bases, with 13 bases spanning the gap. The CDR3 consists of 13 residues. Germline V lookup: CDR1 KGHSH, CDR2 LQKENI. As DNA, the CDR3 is TGTGCCAGCTCACCTGGACGGCAAGGGGGCTACACCTTC. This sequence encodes CASSPGRQGGYTF.

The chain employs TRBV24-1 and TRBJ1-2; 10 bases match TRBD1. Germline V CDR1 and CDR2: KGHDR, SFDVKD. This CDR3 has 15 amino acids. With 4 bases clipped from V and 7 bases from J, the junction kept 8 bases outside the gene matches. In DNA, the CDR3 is TGTGCCACCAGTGACCCGGGACAGGGGTTCGGTGGCTACACCTTC. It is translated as CATSDPGQGFGGYTF.

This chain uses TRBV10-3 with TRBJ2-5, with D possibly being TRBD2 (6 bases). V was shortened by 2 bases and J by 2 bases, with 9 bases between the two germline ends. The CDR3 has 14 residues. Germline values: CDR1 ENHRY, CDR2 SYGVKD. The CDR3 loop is CAISELSGQETQYF. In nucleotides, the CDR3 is TGTGCCATCAGTGAGCTTAGCGGACAAGAGACCCAGTACTTC.

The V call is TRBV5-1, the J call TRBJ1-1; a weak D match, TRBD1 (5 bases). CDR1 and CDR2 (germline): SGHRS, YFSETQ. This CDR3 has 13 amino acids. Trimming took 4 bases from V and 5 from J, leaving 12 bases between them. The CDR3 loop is CASSTGRGTEAFF. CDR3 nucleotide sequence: TGCGCCAGCAGCACTGGGAGGGGAACTGAAGCTTTCTTT.

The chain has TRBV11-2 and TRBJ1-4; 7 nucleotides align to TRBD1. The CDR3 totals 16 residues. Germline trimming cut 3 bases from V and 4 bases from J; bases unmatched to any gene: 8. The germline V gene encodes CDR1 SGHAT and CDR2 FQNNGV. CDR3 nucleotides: TGTGCCAGCAGCTTGGGACAGACATTGGGTAATGAAAAACTGTTTTTT. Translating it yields CASSLGQTLGNEKLFF.

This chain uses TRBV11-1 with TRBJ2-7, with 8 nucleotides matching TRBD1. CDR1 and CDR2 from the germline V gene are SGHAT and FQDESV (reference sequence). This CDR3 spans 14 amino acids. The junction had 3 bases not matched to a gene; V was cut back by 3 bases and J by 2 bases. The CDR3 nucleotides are TGTGCCAGCAGCTTCGGGACAGGACCCTACGAGCAGTACTTC. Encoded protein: CASSFGTGPYEQYF.